The present TCR beta chain was sequenced within a study of cytomegalovirus exposure and HLA in healthy donors. Study-level points and caveats: The authors enumerated around 150 TCR beta chains as linked to cytomegalovirus. Among the CMV-associated chains, a few were confirmed in vitro as specific for CMV antigens.

The donors were in the approximately 120-subject validation cohort; that cohort was separate from the roughly 660-subject first cohort. Method: immunoSEQ multiplex PCR; TCRdb's copy keeps in-frame clones and lacks some. The sample holds 100,000 to 150,000 clones, around nine tenths seen once. As concerns this clone: The antigen remains undetermined.

CDR1 SGHAT and CDR2 FQNNGV come from the germline V gene. The CDR3 totals 18 residues. V gave up 1 base and J gave up 2 bases, with 20 bases separating them. The chain combines TRBV11-2 with TRBJ2-5, with a weak D call TRBD1 (6 bases). Sequencing was carried out using PBMCs. The TCR was taken from a man aged 30 to 45 in good health and CMV-seronegative. DNA for the CDR3: TGTGCCAGCAGCTTAGTAGAGGGGGACGTAATAGGGCAAGAGACCCAGTACTTC. The encoded protein is CASSLVEGDVIGQETQYF. The full variable domain, rest sourced from reference TRBV11-2 and TRBJ2-5, is EAGVAQSPRYKIIEKRQSVAFWCNPISGHATLYWYQQILGQGPKLLIQFQNNGVVDDSQLPKDRFSAERLKGVDSTLKIQPAKLEDSAVYLCASSLVEGDVIGQETQYFGPGTRLLVL.